This T cell receptor (beta chain) was sequenced during a study of blood T cell repertoires in COVID-19. The overall study: Sites in the United States, Italy and Spain provided acute and convalescent COVID-19 samples.

From germline, CDR1 is SNHLY and CDR2 FYNNEI. The CDR3 is made up of 18 amino acids. With V trimmed by 9 bases and J by 5 bases, 16 bases remained unmatched. Sequencing was performed with immunoSEQ multiplex PCR; in TCRdb, only in-frame clones are kept and a portion is missing. The table has about 95,000 clones, approximately 89% seen once. The chain employs TRBV2 and TRBJ2-3, with 14 bases identical to TRBD2. The clonotype comes from a human donor in a cohort sampled during active COVID-19. The specimen sequenced was peripheral blood. In DNA, the CDR3 is TGTGCCAGTCCCGGTCCTACGACTAGCGGGGGGGCCGTAGATACGCAGTATTTT. Encoded protein: CASPGPTTSGGAVDTQYF.